Reported below is one TCR beta chain. Its specificity is not known. The authors reverse transcribed all of the isolated RNA, so sequencing captured expressed TCRB transcripts. Method: immunoSEQ multiplex PCR; TCRdb's copy keeps in-frame clones and lacks some. This sample yields 900,000 or so clones, of which about a sixth are seen a single time; roughly 0.025% belongs to the top ten. Stem cell-like memory, regulatory, central memory and naive CD4+ cells were sorted via CD45RO/CCR7/CD25/CD127/CD95/CD27. Sort purity for all populations was recorded as exceeding 98%. The sample originates from a study of beta chain features in type 1 diabetes. The wider study: Sorted cells from all samples, numbering roughly 100 million, were examined.

Findings of the study overall: Lower insertion and higher deletion counts appeared at VDJ junctions in type 1 diabetes patients.

J was trimmed by 5 bases and V by 5 bases; bases with no gene match: 4. The germline CDR1 and CDR2 sequences are LNHNV and YYDKDF (reference sequence). This CDR3 spans 14 amino acids. The chain couples TRBV15 to TRBJ2-3, with 10 bases fitting TRBD1. This TCR was recovered from a woman aged 18-35 years in good health. Sequenced: naive CD4+ T cells from blood. The CDR3 DNA reads TGTGCCACCAGCGGGGACAGGGGAAGAGATACGCAGTATTTT. This gives the protein CATSGDRGRDTQYF.